The entry that follows covers one T cell receptor beta chain sequence. Its antigen is undetermined. The entry originates in a study of Ad26.COV2.S vaccination and SARS-CoV-2 variants. Overall study results and limits: Vaccinated individuals (as opposed to placebo recipients) had higher spike-specific TCR breadth.

Indicated treatment: approximately 18 received Ad26.COV2.S at low or high dose, single or two shots; a few received placebo; per-sample allocation not given. Vaccine and placebo recipients were sampled on day 63 after the first injection. Libraries were prepared by immunoSEQ multiplex PCR; TCRdb keeps only in-frame clonotypes and omits some of them. Of about 460,000 clones in the sample, nearly 90% were seen once. The TCR sequence derives from a person between 18 and 65 years old who received the Ad26.COV2.S COVID-19 vaccine or a placebo. The sample in question was peripheral blood, obtained in a trial of Ad26.COV2.S vaccine versus placebo.

This CDR3 reads CASSEKGQVLMGYTF. CDR3 nucleotide sequence: TGTGCCAGCAGTGAAAAGGGGCAGGTGCTAATGGGCTACACCTTC. This rearrangement joins TRBV6-1 to TRBJ1-2; D perhaps matches TRBD1 (5 bases). CDR1 MNHNS and CDR2 SASEGT come from the germline V gene. The V end was cut by 2 bases, the J end by 8 bases, with 18 bases between. The CDR3 runs to 15 residues.